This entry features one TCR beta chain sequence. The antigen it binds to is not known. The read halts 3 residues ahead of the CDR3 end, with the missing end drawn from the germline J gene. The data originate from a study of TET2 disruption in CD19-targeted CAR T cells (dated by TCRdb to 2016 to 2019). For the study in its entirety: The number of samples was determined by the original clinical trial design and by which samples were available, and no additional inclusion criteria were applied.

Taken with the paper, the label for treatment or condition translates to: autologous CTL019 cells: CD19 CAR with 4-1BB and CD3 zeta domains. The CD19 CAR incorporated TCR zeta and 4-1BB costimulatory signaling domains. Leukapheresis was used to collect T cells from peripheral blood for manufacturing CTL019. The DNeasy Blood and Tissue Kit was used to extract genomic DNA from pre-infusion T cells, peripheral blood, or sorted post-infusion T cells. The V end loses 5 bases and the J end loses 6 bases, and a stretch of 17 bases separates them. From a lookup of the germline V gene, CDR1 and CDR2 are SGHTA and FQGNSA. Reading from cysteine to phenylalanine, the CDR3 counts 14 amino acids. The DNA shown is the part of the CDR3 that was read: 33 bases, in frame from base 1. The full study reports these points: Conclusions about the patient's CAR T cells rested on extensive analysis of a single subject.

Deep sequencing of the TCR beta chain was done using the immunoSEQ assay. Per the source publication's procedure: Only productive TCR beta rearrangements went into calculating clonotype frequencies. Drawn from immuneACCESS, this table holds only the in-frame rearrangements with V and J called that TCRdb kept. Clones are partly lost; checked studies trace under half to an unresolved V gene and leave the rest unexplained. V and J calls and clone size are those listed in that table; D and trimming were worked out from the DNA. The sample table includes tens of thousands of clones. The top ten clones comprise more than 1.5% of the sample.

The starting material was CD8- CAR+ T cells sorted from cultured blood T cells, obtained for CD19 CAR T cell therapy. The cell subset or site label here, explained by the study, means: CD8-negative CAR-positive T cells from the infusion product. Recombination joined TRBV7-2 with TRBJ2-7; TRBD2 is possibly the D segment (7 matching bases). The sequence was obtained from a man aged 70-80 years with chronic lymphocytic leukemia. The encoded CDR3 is CASSPGGGGVEQYF. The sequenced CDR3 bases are TGTGCCAGCAGCCCAGGAGGGGGGGGCGTCGAG.